The source of this TCR beta chain is a study of blood T cell repertoires in COVID-19. The table came from immunoSEQ multiplex PCR; TCRdb's copy has only in-frame clones and leaves some out. Of 250,000 to 300,000 clones in the sample, roughly 84% are singletons; the top ten hold roughly 3.6%. The TCR sequence derives from a man between 45 and 60 years old who had recovered from COVID-19. The sample comprised PBMCs or T cells enriched from blood (not recorded which).

The CDR3 loop is CASRDRPGQPQHF. CDR3 nucleotide sequence: TGTGCCAGCAGAGACAGGCCGGGGCAGCCCCAGCATTTT. The chain combines TRBV27 with TRBJ1-5; a possible D gene is TRBD1 (6 bases). The CDR3 length is 13 residues. V was cut by 6 bases and J by 7 bases, with 13 bases left in between. Germline CDR1 MNHEY, CDR2 SMNVEV (reference sequence).